This T cell receptor beta chain is drawn from a study of blood T cell repertoires in COVID-19. About the research overall: PBMCs, B-cell-depleted T cells, or T cells provided the cDNA or gDNA that made up the material.

Authors' processing steps: Researchers report that nucleated cell counts were estimated from reference gene primer amplification. Clones were read by immunoSEQ multiplex PCR, and TCRdb kept only the in-frame ones, dropping some. V and J calls and clone size are copied from that table; D and trimming were computed from the DNA. The sample comprises 250,000 to 350,000 clones, about 90% of which are singletons, and about 10% rests with the top ten. Recruited during active infection, patients (from Seattle) were subsequently followed longitudinally. This CDR3 contains 16 residues. The V and J ends lost 5 bases and 0 bases respectively, with 16 bases between them. Germline CDR1 SEHNR, CDR2 FQNEAQ (reference sequence).

The receptor's source is a woman aged 25 to 39 with COVID-19, enrolled during active disease. V and J are TRBV7-9 and TRBJ1-2, with a weak D call TRBD1 (6 bases). The sequenced sample was peripheral blood. CDR3 in amino acids: CASSPTPGDTNYGYTF. Written as DNA, the CDR3 is TGTGCCAGCAGCCCGACTCCAGGGGACACTAACTATGGCTACACCTTC.